These T cell receptor beta chains were read from a single sample in a study of T cell repertoires in cytomegalovirus infection. TCRdb analysed the reads with MiXCR anew, one entry per CDR3 protein. The table includes roughly 860,000 distinct CDR3 sequences, 30% to 35% detected once. For these receptors, no antigen is known. The sequences come from cultured CD8+ T cells from PBMCs, collected from culture after CMV antigen stimulation. The receptor set was obtained from a human donor in good health (CMV status not recorded). Some clones in this sample may be carry-over from other donors' samples. CDR3s include the opening cysteine and the closing phenylalanine or tryptophan. The D gene is left open where the match is weak. Clone size is not always given. Where it is, it says once, few, many or a class for expanded clones.

j_call: TRBJ2-5
v_call: TRBV7-9
clone_size: many
d_call: -
cdr3_aa: CASSRNRVQETQYF
cdr3_nt: TGTGCCAGCAGCAGGAACAGGGTCCAAGAGACCCAGTACTTC

j_call: TRBJ1-2
v_call: TRBV19
clone_size: few
d_call: -
cdr3_aa: CASRGGTNSFGYTF
cdr3_nt: TGTGCCAGTAGGGGTGGTACAAATTCTTTTGGCTACACCTTC

j_call: TRBJ1-5
v_call: TRBV12-3/TRBV12-4
clone_size: many
d_call: -
cdr3_aa: CASSLGTGGHQPQHF
cdr3_nt: TGTGCCAGCAGTTTAGGCACGGGGGGCCATCAGCCCCAGCATTTT

j_call: TRBJ2-5
v_call: TRBV12-3/TRBV12-4
clone_size: -
d_call: -
cdr3_aa: CASSWRDFGEETQYF
cdr3_nt: TGTGCCAGCAGTTGGAGGGACTTTGGTGAGGAGACCCAGTACTTC

j_call: TRBJ2-1
v_call: TRBV4-1
clone_size: few
d_call: -
cdr3_aa: CASSPGHDSYNEQFF
cdr3_nt: TGCGCCAGCAGCCCAGGACACGACTCCTACAATGAGCAGTTCTTC

j_call: TRBJ2-1
v_call: TRBV7-9
clone_size: few
d_call: -
cdr3_aa: CASGAGITYNEQFF
cdr3_nt: TGTGCCAGCGGCGCGGGTATCACCTACAATGAGCAGTTCTTC

j_call: TRBJ1-4
v_call: TRBV15
clone_size: -
d_call: -
cdr3_aa: CATSRVGRNEKLFF
cdr3_nt: TGTGCCACCAGCAGAGTGGGACGGAATGAAAAACTGTTTTTT

j_call: TRBJ1-2
v_call: TRBV12-3/TRBV12-4
clone_size: -
d_call: -
cdr3_aa: CASRGSGQTIYGYTF
cdr3_nt: TGTGCCAGCAGGGGTTCCGGCCAGACCATCTATGGCTACACCTTC

j_call: TRBJ1-5
v_call: TRBV12-3/TRBV12-4
clone_size: -
d_call: -
cdr3_aa: CASSSGYSNPPQHF
cdr3_nt: TGTGCCAGCAGTTCCGGCTATAGCAATCCGCCCCAGCATTTT

j_call: TRBJ2-3
v_call: TRBV6-1
clone_size: -
d_call: TRBD2
cdr3_aa: CASSRSGTRYGDTDTQYF
cdr3_nt: TGTGCCAGCAGCCGCTCCGGGACTAGGTATGGGGACACAGATACGCAGTATTTT

j_call: TRBJ2-3
v_call: TRBV28
clone_size: few
d_call: -
cdr3_aa: CASSSDKIPTDTQYF
cdr3_nt: TGTGCCAGCAGTTCCGACAAGATTCCCACAGATACGCAGTATTTT

j_call: TRBJ1-2
v_call: TRBV7-9
clone_size: many
d_call: TRBD1
cdr3_aa: CASTETGGFYGYTF
cdr3_nt: TGTGCCAGCACCGAGACAGGGGGCTTCTATGGCTACACCTTC

j_call: TRBJ2-1
v_call: TRBV7-3
clone_size: -
d_call: TRBD1
cdr3_aa: CASSLWDRHPSNEQFF
cdr3_nt: TGTGCCAGCAGCTTATGGGACAGGCACCCAAGCAATGAGCAGTTCTTC

j_call: TRBJ2-5
v_call: TRBV20-1
clone_size: -
d_call: TRBD2
cdr3_aa: CSARDGGGQRKTQYF
cdr3_nt: TGCAGTGCTAGAGATGGCGGGGGGCAGAGGAAGACCCAGTACTTC

j_call: TRBJ1-5
v_call: TRBV6-5
clone_size: once
d_call: -
cdr3_aa: CASSATQSQPQHF
cdr3_nt: TGTGCCAGCAGTGCAACTCAAAGTCAGCCCCAGCATTTT

j_call: TRBJ2-7
v_call: TRBV7-2
clone_size: many
d_call: TRBD2
cdr3_aa: CASSSRGGLAKYEQYF
cdr3_nt: TGTGCCAGCAGCTCTAGAGGCGGACTAGCGAAATACGAGCAGTACTTC

j_call: TRBJ1-5
v_call: TRBV6-2/TRBV6-3
clone_size: many
d_call: -
cdr3_aa: CASRRTLGSNQPQHF
cdr3_nt: TGTGCCAGCCGGCGGACCCTGGGTAGCAATCAGCCCCAGCATTTT

j_call: TRBJ2-5
v_call: TRBV14
clone_size: -
d_call: TRBD2
cdr3_aa: CASSQGQRTRETQYF
cdr3_nt: TGTGCCAGCAGCCAAGGTCAGCGGACTAGAGAGACCCAGTACTTC

j_call: TRBJ2-7
v_call: TRBV27
clone_size: many
d_call: TRBD2
cdr3_aa: CASSPGGYYEQYF
cdr3_nt: TGTGCCAGCAGTCCCGGGGGGTACTACGAGCAGTACTTC

j_call: TRBJ2-2
v_call: TRBV20-1
clone_size: many
d_call: TRBD1
cdr3_aa: CSASPLDRRTRTGELFF
cdr3_nt: TGCAGTGCTTCCCCATTGGACAGGCGAACGAGAACCGGGGAGCTGTTTTTT

j_call: TRBJ2-3
v_call: TRBV5-1
clone_size: -
d_call: -
cdr3_aa: CASSFGARDTDTQYF
cdr3_nt: TGCGCCAGCAGCTTCGGGGCTCGGGACACAGATACGCAGTATTTT

j_call: TRBJ2-1
v_call: TRBV4-1
clone_size: -
d_call: TRBD2
cdr3_aa: CASSQSPGGGAYNEQFF
cdr3_nt: TGCGCCAGCAGCCAATCCCCGGGAGGGGGGGCCTACAATGAGCAGTTCTTC

j_call: TRBJ2-6
v_call: TRBV7-2
clone_size: few
d_call: TRBD2
cdr3_aa: CASSLLAGVLAGANVLTF
cdr3_nt: TGTGCCAGCAGCTTGCTAGCGGGGGTGTTAGCTGGGGCCAACGTCCTGACTTTC

j_call: TRBJ1-6
v_call: TRBV6-1
clone_size: few
d_call: -
cdr3_aa: CASSEDGVRHSPLHF
cdr3_nt: TGTGCCAGCAGTGAAGATGGGGTTCGACACTCACCCCTCCACTTT

j_call: TRBJ1-2
v_call: TRBV19
clone_size: few
d_call: -
cdr3_aa: CASSARDILTHGYTF
cdr3_nt: TGTGCCAGTAGTGCACGGGACATCCTGACGCATGGCTACACCTTC

j_call: TRBJ1-5
v_call: TRBV12-3/TRBV12-4
clone_size: few
d_call: -
cdr3_aa: CASRSGGAQHF
cdr3_nt: TGTGCCAGCAGGTCTGGGGGGGCCCAGCATTTT

j_call: TRBJ1-5
v_call: TRBV28
clone_size: few
d_call: -
cdr3_aa: CASSLLGATNQPQHF
cdr3_nt: TGTGCCAGCAGTTTACTTGGGGCGACAAATCAGCCCCAGCATTTT

j_call: TRBJ1-1
v_call: TRBV27
clone_size: -
d_call: -
cdr3_aa: CASSLIVGGAEAFF
cdr3_nt: TGTGCCAGCAGTTTAATAGTTGGGGGCGCTGAAGCTTTCTTT

j_call: TRBJ2-1
v_call: TRBV27
clone_size: -
d_call: -
cdr3_aa: CASRLAHPNEQFF
cdr3_nt: TGTGCCAGCAGACTAGCTCACCCTAATGAGCAGTTCTTC

j_call: TRBJ2-5
v_call: TRBV5-4
clone_size: -
d_call: TRBD2
cdr3_aa: CASSSLAGGLREETQYF
cdr3_nt: TGTGCCAGCAGCTCGCTAGCGGGGGGGCTAAGGGAAGAGACCCAGTACTTC

j_call: TRBJ2-2
v_call: TRBV6-1
clone_size: few
d_call: TRBD1
cdr3_aa: CASSELKGQDAGELFF
cdr3_nt: TGTGCCAGCAGTGAACTAAAAGGACAGGACGCCGGGGAGCTGTTTTTT

j_call: TRBJ1-2
v_call: TRBV7-4
clone_size: -
d_call: TRBD1
cdr3_aa: CASSLADRHYGYTF
cdr3_nt: TGTGCCAGCAGCTTAGCGGACAGGCACTATGGCTACACCTTC

j_call: TRBJ2-3
v_call: TRBV6-1
clone_size: few
d_call: -
cdr3_aa: CASSEIISDTQYF
cdr3_nt: TGTGCCAGCAGTGAAATCATTTCAGATACGCAGTATTTT

j_call: TRBJ2-5
v_call: TRBV12-3/TRBV12-4
clone_size: once
d_call: -
cdr3_aa: CASSSAGEETQCF
cdr3_nt: TGTGCCAGCAGTTCGGCAGGGGAGGAGACCCAGTGCTTC

j_call: TRBJ2-7
v_call: TRBV29-1
clone_size: few
d_call: -
cdr3_aa: CSVEETDTYEQYF
cdr3_nt: TGCAGCGTTGAGGAGACAGATACCTACGAGCAGTACTTC

j_call: TRBJ2-6
v_call: TRBV28
clone_size: few
d_call: -
cdr3_aa: CASSRGLAGINVLTF
cdr3_nt: TGTGCCAGCAGCCGCGGTCTTGCGGGGATCAACGTCCTGACTTTC

j_call: TRBJ1-1
v_call: TRBV15
clone_size: -
d_call: -
cdr3_aa: CATSSEGLRAFF
cdr3_nt: TGTGCCACCAGCAGTGAGGGACTGCGGGCTTTCTTT

j_call: TRBJ2-3
v_call: TRBV27
clone_size: -
d_call: TRBD1
cdr3_aa: CASSPWTGLVDTQYF
cdr3_nt: TGTGCCAGCAGTCCCTGGACAGGATTGGTAGATACGCAGTATTTT

j_call: TRBJ2-3
v_call: TRBV11-3
clone_size: few
d_call: -
cdr3_aa: CASSWVVTDTQYF
cdr3_nt: TGTGCCAGCAGCTGGGTAGTAACAGATACGCAGTATTTT

j_call: TRBJ2-3
v_call: TRBV12-3/TRBV12-4
clone_size: few
d_call: TRBD2
cdr3_aa: CASSLLAGGLSTDTQYF
cdr3_nt: TGTGCCAGCAGTTTATTAGCGGGGGGGCTAAGCACAGATACGCAGTATTTT

j_call: TRBJ2-2
v_call: TRBV7-4
clone_size: once
d_call: -
cdr3_aa: CASSLADKAGGELFF
cdr3_nt: TGTGCCAGCAGCTTAGCGGACAAGGCTGGCGGGGAGCTGTTTTTT

j_call: TRBJ2-7
v_call: TRBV4-1
clone_size: few
d_call: TRBD1
cdr3_aa: CASSQDRTGTSYEQYF
cdr3_nt: TGCGCCAGCAGCCAAGATAGGACAGGGACCTCCTACGAGCAGTACTTC

j_call: TRBJ2-7
v_call: TRBV12-3/TRBV12-4
clone_size: many
d_call: -
cdr3_aa: CASSLWGHLSYEQYF
cdr3_nt: TGTGCCAGCAGTTTATGGGGACACCTCTCCTACGAGCAGTACTTC

j_call: TRBJ2-2
v_call: TRBV9
clone_size: -
d_call: TRBD2
cdr3_aa: CASSVEGRVTGELFF
cdr3_nt: TGTGCCAGCAGCGTAGAAGGGAGGGTTACTGGGGAGCTGTTTTTT

j_call: TRBJ2-7
v_call: TRBV3-1
clone_size: -
d_call: TRBD1
cdr3_aa: CASSNNRGSAYEQYF
cdr3_nt: TGTGCCAGCAGCAATAACAGGGGATCGGCGTACGAGCAGTACTTC

j_call: TRBJ2-1
v_call: TRBV6-2/TRBV6-3
clone_size: few
d_call: TRBD2
cdr3_aa: CASSYKGGGNEQFF
cdr3_nt: TGTGCCAGCAGTTACAAAGGCGGGGGGAATGAGCAGTTCTTC

j_call: TRBJ1-1
v_call: TRBV19
clone_size: few
d_call: -
cdr3_aa: CASKLGTNTEAFF
cdr3_nt: TGTGCCAGTAAATTAGGTACGAACACTGAAGCTTTCTTT

j_call: TRBJ2-7
v_call: TRBV5-1
clone_size: -
d_call: TRBD2
cdr3_aa: CASSFPSGTSSYEQYF
cdr3_nt: TGCGCCAGCAGCTTTCCATCCGGGACTAGCAGCTACGAGCAGTACTTC

j_call: TRBJ1-2
v_call: TRBV27
clone_size: -
d_call: -
cdr3_aa: CASTGGANYGYTF
cdr3_nt: TGTGCCAGCACGGGGGGAGCTAACTATGGCTACACCTTC

j_call: TRBJ1-3
v_call: TRBV28
clone_size: few
d_call: -
cdr3_aa: CASSLGFLHGNTIYF
cdr3_nt: TGTGCCAGCAGTTTAGGGTTTCTGCATGGAAACACCATATATTTT

j_call: TRBJ1-6
v_call: TRBV20-1
clone_size: -
d_call: TRBD1
cdr3_aa: CSAFGTAYSPLHF
cdr3_nt: TGCAGTGCTTTCGGGACAGCCTATTCACCCCTCCACTTT

j_call: TRBJ2-6
v_call: TRBV7-2
clone_size: -
d_call: TRBD1
cdr3_aa: CASSPDRVTSGANVLTF
cdr3_nt: TGTGCCAGCAGCCCAGACAGGGTAACCTCTGGGGCCAACGTCCTGACTTTC